What follows are 25 T cell receptor gamma chains derived from one specimen sequenced in a study of γδ T cells in repeated Plasmodium falciparum infection. TCRdb made new clone calls on the multiplex PCR reads using CATT. The sample contains tens of thousands of gamma-chain clones, about 3% of which appear only once. Gammadelta T cells were flow-sorted from PBMC into Vgamma9/Vdelta2+ and Vdelta2-negative populations for bulk analysis. Material: gamma-delta T cells from blood. These receptors came from a pool of human donors (malaria-infected and uninfected, not separated).

This clone came up many times. The TCRdb protein comes from a much larger clone and disagrees with this DNA's translation at residue 10, likely due to a read error; the protein given here is derived from the DNA. The chain recombines TRGV4 with TRGJ1 or TRGJ2. The J gene comes from matching the DNA to germline here; TCRdb lacks it. Germline V gene lookup returns CDR1 EGSTGY and CDR2 YDSYTSSV. The length of the CDR3 is 13 residues. Here the CDR3 reads CATWDGNYYEKLF. The CDR3 DNA follows: TGTGCCACCTGGGATGGAAATTATTATGAGAAACTCTTT.

This clone came up many times. TCRdb's protein, taken from a much larger clone, differs from this DNA's translation at residue 3, likely owing to a read error; the protein displayed comes from the DNA. V usage is TRGV4 and J usage is TRGJ1 or TRGJ2. This CDR3 contains 13 residues. Looked up from germline, CDR1 is EGSTGY and CDR2 is YDSYTSSV. The CDR3 is CAIWPPNYYKKLF. Here the CDR3 DNA reads TGTGCCATCTGGCCCCCAAATTATTATAAGAAACTCTTT.

In this sample, this clone turned up many times. V and J are TRGV9 and TRGJ1 or TRGJ2. The CDR3 sequence is 12 residues long. CDR1 is GITISATS, CDR2 ISYDGTV, per germline (reference sequence). With 3 bases clipped from V and 10 bases from J, the junction kept 9 bases outside the gene matches. The CDR3 loop is CALWEPRVKKLF. Written as DNA, the CDR3 is TGTGCCTTGTGGGAGCCCCGAGTGAAGAAACTCTTT.

This clone was observed at least ten times. A read error is likely here: a far larger clone is one base away. This chain joins TRGV9 and TRGJ1 or TRGJ2. The V and J ends lost 5 bases and 10 bases, in that order; junction bases with no gene match: 29. In germline, CDR1 is GITISATS, CDR2 ISYDGTV (reference sequence). The CDR3 spans 18 residues. CDR3 nucleotides: TGTGCCTTGTGGGGGGGCCACCCGGGTCCCATACGCTACCTAAAGAAACTCTTT. Its protein is CALWGGHPGPIRYLKKLF.

The table lists this clone with many counts. A far more abundant clone sits one base away, making this likely a read error. Different DNA sequences within this sample yield the same CDR3. The rearrangement joins TRGV4 to TRGJ1 or TRGJ2. No J gene is reported in TCRdb; it was inferred here by comparing the DNA with germline. This CDR3 comprises 13 residues. J lost 6 bases, V lost 3 bases, and 8 bases had no gene match. Per the germline V gene, CDR1 is EGSTGY and CDR2 is YDSYTSSV. The CDR3: CATWDSMSYKKLF. The CDR3 DNA reads as TGTGCCACCTGGGATAGCATGAGTTATAAGAAACTCTTT.

This clone was recorded many times. The protein held in TCRdb is that of a much larger clone and does not match this DNA's translation at residue 3, likely because of a read error; the protein shown is translated from the DNA. The chain uses TRGV3 and TRGJ1 or TRGJ2. This CDR3 spans 12 amino acids. Germline V gene lookup returns CDR1 VTNTFY and CDR2 YDVSTARD (reference sequence). The CDR3 region has the DNA TGTGCCATCTGGGATACTTATTATAAGAAACTCTTT. It specifies CAIWDTYYKKLF.

This clone showed up many times. For this DNA, TCRdb reports the protein of a much larger clone, which diverges at residue 4, most likely from a read error; the protein presented here is translated directly from the DNA. This chain links TRGV2 with TRGJ1 or TRGJ2. CDR3 length: 13 amino acids. From germline, CDR1 is EGSNGY and CDR2 YDSYNSKV. For the CDR3, the DNA is TGTGCCACCCGGGACGGGCCGGATTATAAGAAACTCTTT. It is translated as CATRDGPDYKKLF.

To note about this clone: The limits of the CDR3 on the DNA are not certain, so only TCRdb's listed CDR3 is given. The J segment was not called; the V segment is TRGV9. Germline CDR1 is GITISATS and CDR2 is ISYDGTV (reference sequence). Ends included, the CDR3 has 31 residues. CDR3 residues: CALWERFYYKKLFGSEQHLLSQVSIGRIQHF.

This clone was seen repeatedly, ten times or more. CDR3 sequence reads: CATWDRLSKLF. CDR3 DNA sequence: TGTGCCACCTGGGACAGGCTTTCGAAACTCTTT. This rearrangement joins TRGV5 to TRGJ1 or TRGJ2. Because TCRdb records no J gene, it was assigned here through a match of the DNA to germline. CDR1 is VINAFY and CDR2 is YDVSNSKD in the germline V gene. The CDR3 is made up of 11 amino acids. V shed 0 bases, J shed 12 bases, and the junction held 5 bases outside the gene matches.

This clone was picked up many times. The protein that TCRdb holds for this DNA derives from a much larger clone and differs from the translated DNA at residue 3, which likely indicates a read error; the protein shown here is translated from the DNA. The rearrangement joins TRGV4 to TRGJ1 or TRGJ2. As TCRdb names no J gene, one was assigned here on the basis of a DNA match to germline. The CDR3 length is 14 residues. Germline-derived CDR1 and CDR2 are EGSTGY and YDSYTSSV. Here the CDR3 DNA reads TGTGCCTCCTGGGATGGGGCGAATTATTATAAGAAACTCTTT. Translated, it gives CASWDGANYYKKLF.

In this sample, this clone turned up a few times. A single base is all that separates this from a far larger clone, so a read error is likely. Different DNA sequences within this sample yield the same CDR3. The rearrangement joins TRGV9 to TRGJ1 or TRGJ2. The J gene is not listed in TCRdb, so it was assigned here from a DNA match to germline. Germline CDR1 and CDR2: GITISATS and ISYDGTV (reference sequence). The V segment lost 9 bases and the J segment 3 bases; nucleotides outside the gene matches: 47. The CDR3 sequence is 25 residues long. CDR3 bases: TGTGCCTTGGATTCTTTGCGGGGCTTGTTACCTTGTAATAAATTCGAACATGGTGCTTATTATAAGAAACTCTTT. Translating gives CALDSLRGLLPCNKFEHGAYYKKLF.

Many counts were recorded for this clone. The TCRdb record carries a much larger clone's protein, which differs from this DNA's translation at residue 8; a read error is the likely cause, and the protein listed here is the DNA translation. The gene calls are TRGV9 and TRGJ1 or TRGJ2. The V segment lost 0 bases and the J segment 5 bases; nucleotides outside the gene matches: 13. The germline V gene encodes CDR1 GITISATS and CDR2 ISYDGTV (reference sequence). The CDR3 length is 16 residues. CDR3 amino acids: CALWEVHSGENYKKLF. DNA of the CDR3: TGTGCCTTGTGGGAGGTGCACAGTGGCGAAAATTATAAGAAACTCTTT.

This clone appeared many times. A far larger clone is one nucleotide away, so this likely arose from a read error. Other nucleotide sequences from this sample produce the same CDR3. The chain employs TRGV9 and TRGJP. TCRdb gives no J gene; it was assigned here by matching the DNA to germline. The germline V gene encodes CDR1 GITISATS and CDR2 ISYDGTV (reference sequence). The CDR3 runs to 17 residues. CDR3: CALWEGKQELGKKIKVF. The DNA for the CDR3 is TGTGCTTTGTGGGAAGGAAAACAAGAGTTGGGCAAAAAAATCAAGGTATTT.

As concerns this clone: A read error is likely here: a far larger clone is one base away. The genes are TRGV9 and TRGJ1 or TRGJ2. Here the J gene came from matching the DNA to germline, since TCRdb omits it. The germline V gene encodes CDR1 GITISATS and CDR2 ISYDGTV (reference sequence). Unmatched junction bases numbered 11, after V lost 0 bases and J lost 9 bases. The CDR3 spans 14 residues. CDR3: CALWEVREETKKLF. CDR3 nucleotide sequence: TGTGCCTTGTGGGAGGTGCGGGAAGAGACTAAGAAACTCTTT.

As concerns this clone: TCRdb shows a much larger clone's protein in place of this DNA's translation, and the two differ at residue 8, likely through a read error; the protein shown is translated from the DNA. This chain links TRGV4 with TRGJ1 or TRGJ2. The J gene is not listed in TCRdb, so it was assigned here from a DNA match to germline. Germline V gene lookup returns CDR1 EGSTGY and CDR2 YDSYTSSV. Trimming at V came to 3 bases and at J to 6 bases, leaving 8 bases not matched to a gene. CDR3 size: 13 residues. CDR3 loop: CATWDRDFYKKLF. DNA of the CDR3: TGTGCCACCTGGGATAGGGACTTTTATAAGAAACTCTTT.

Details on this clone: One junction end does not reproduce the germline sequence, and a read error may be involved. This rearrangement joins TRGV2 to TRGJP2. No J segment appears in TCRdb, so it was assigned here by matching the sequence to germline. The length of the CDR3 is 13 residues. The germline V gene encodes CDR1 EGSNGY and CDR2 YDSYNSKV. Written as DNA, the CDR3 is TGTGCCACCTGTGACGAAGCGGATTGGATCAAGACGTTT. This encodes CATCDEADWIKTF.

This clone was detected ten times or more. TCRdb's protein, taken from a much larger clone, differs from this DNA's translation at residue 5, likely owing to a read error; the protein displayed comes from the DNA. The V and J genes are TRGV4 and TRGJ1 or TRGJ2. This CDR3 contains 12 residues. The trim removed 5 bases at V and 6 bases at J, leaving 7 bases unmatched. In germline, CDR1 is EGSTGY, CDR2 YDSYTSSV. CDR3 loop: CATWGVGYKKLF. CDR3 bases: TGTGCCACCTGGGGTGTAGGTTATAAGAAACTCTTT.

This clone was seen more than once but under ten times. A far larger clone is one base from this, pointing to a likely read error. The identical CDR3 is also encoded by other nucleotide sequences in the sample. This rearrangement joins TRGV9 to TRGJ1 or TRGJ2. The J gene was missing in TCRdb and was found by matching the end of the DNA to germline. After removal of 3 bases from V and 8 bases from J, the junction contained 13 bases not matched to a gene. The CDR3 has 14 residues. Germline CDR1 reads GITISATS; CDR2 reads ISYDGTV (reference sequence). The CDR3: CALWELYPQDKKLF. The DNA of the CDR3 is TGTGCCTTGTGGGAGTTGTATCCCCAGGATAAGAAACTCTTT.

This clone was found a few times. A far larger clone lies a single base away; this is likely a read error. Other DNA sequences in this specimen translate into the identical CDR3. V is TRGV9 and J is TRGJP. The J gene was missing in TCRdb and was found by matching the end of the DNA to germline. The CDR3 length is 20 residues. Germline V lookup: CDR1 GITISATS, CDR2 ISYDGTV (reference sequence). The CDR3 sequence is CALWEVWSLLGELGKKIKVF. DNA for the CDR3: TGTGCCTTGTGGGAGGTCTGGTCTCTATTAGGAGAGTTGGGCAAAAAGATCAAGGTATTT.

The sample holds a few counts of this clone. Being one base from a much bigger clone, this may be a read error. Different DNA sequences within this sample yield the same CDR3. The rearrangement joins TRGV3 to TRGJ1 or TRGJ2. Looked up from germline, CDR1 is VTNTFY and CDR2 is YDVSTARD (reference sequence). The CDR3 loop spans 14 amino acids. CDR3: CATWDRLFHYKKLF. Written as DNA, the CDR3 is TGTGCCACTTGGGACAGGCTTTTTCATTATAAGAAACTCTTT.

Note on this clone: Translating this DNA gives a protein that differs at residue 11 from the TCRdb one, which belongs to a much larger clone; a read error is likely, and the protein shown is this translation. No call exists for the J gene, whereas the V gene is TRGV2. Germline lookup yields CDR1 EGSNGY and CDR2 YDSYNSKV. The CDR3 totals 13 residues. The CDR3 DNA reads TGTGCCACCTGGCTATCGAATTATTATAAGATACTCTTT. As protein: CATWLSNYYKILF.

At least ten counts were recorded for this clone. The protein TCRdb gives is from a much larger clone and does not agree with this DNA's translation at residue 4, likely a read error; the protein shown here comes from the DNA. The chain has TRGV3 and TRGJ1 or TRGJ2. TCRdb carries no J gene annotation; the J gene was assigned here by matching the DNA with germline. The CDR3 loop spans 13 amino acids. CDR1 is VTNTFY, CDR2 YDVSTARD, per germline (reference sequence). CDR3 in amino acids: CATRDRQNYKKLF. The CDR3 nucleotides read TGTGCCACCAGGGACAGGCAGAATTATAAGAAACTCTTT.

Ten or more counts support this clone. Just one base apart from a much larger clone, this may be a read error. Other DNA sequences of this sample code for an identical CDR3. The V segment is TRGV9, and no J call was made. The CDR3 consists of 11 residues. The germline CDR1 and CDR2 sequences are GITISATS and ISYDGTV (reference sequence). Here the CDR3 DNA reads TGTGCCTTGTGGGAGGTGTTTGAGAAGCTCTTT. It translates to CALWEVFEKLF.

The J gene went uncalled, whereas the V gene is TRGV2. Germline lookup yields CDR1 EGSNGY and CDR2 YDSYNSKV. This CDR3 comprises 15 residues. The CDR3 sequence: CATWDGLPDYYKKLF. CDR3 nucleotide sequence: TGTGCCACCTGGGACGGGCTACCTGATTATTATAAGAAGCTCTTT.

This clone has a count of ten or more. Distinct nucleotide sequences in the sample also encode this CDR3. J is TRGJ1 or TRGJ2 and V is TRGV8. CDR1 is VENAVY, CDR2 YDSYNSRV, per germline. This CDR3 has 13 amino acids. After removal of 4 bases from V and 4 bases from J, the junction contained 7 bases not matched to a gene. For the CDR3, the DNA is TGTGCCACCTGGGACAGGGGGTATTATAAGAAACTCTTT. This sequence encodes CATWDRGYYKKLF.